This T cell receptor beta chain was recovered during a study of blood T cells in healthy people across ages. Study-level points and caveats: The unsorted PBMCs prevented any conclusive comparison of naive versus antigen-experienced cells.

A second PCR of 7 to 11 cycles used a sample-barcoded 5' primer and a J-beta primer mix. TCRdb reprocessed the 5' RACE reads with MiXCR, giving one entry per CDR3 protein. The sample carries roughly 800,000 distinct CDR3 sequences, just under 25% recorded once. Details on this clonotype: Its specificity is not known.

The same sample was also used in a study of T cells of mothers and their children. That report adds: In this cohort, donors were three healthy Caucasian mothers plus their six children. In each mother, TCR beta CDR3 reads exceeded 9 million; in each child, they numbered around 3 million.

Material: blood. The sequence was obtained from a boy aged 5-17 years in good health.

The CDR3 sequence: CASSSDRTGQPGASGNTIYF. The CDR3 nucleotides read TGCGCCAGCAGCTCGGATCGGACAGGACAACCCGGGGCCTCTGGAAACACCATATATTTT. The chain recombines TRBV5-1 with TRBJ1-3; 7 positions match TRBD1. The CDR3 has 20 residues. With V trimmed by 3 bases and J by 0 bases, 18 bases remained unmatched. Germline CDR1 reads SGHRS; CDR2 reads YFSETQ. The full variable domain, with the rest looked up from reference TRBV5-1 and TRBJ1-3, is KAGVTQTPRYLIKTRGQQVTLSCSPISGHRSVSWYQQTPGQGLQFLFEYFSETQRNKGNFPGRFSGRQFSNSRSEMNVSTLELGDSALYLCASSSDRTGQPGASGNTIYFGEGSWLTVV.